This T cell receptor (beta chain) was observed in a study of CD8 T cells in Susac syndrome. About the study: Patients with Susac syndrome were therapy-naive, treated with corticosteroids, or treated with intravenous immunoglobulin alone when blood was collected.

Reverse transcription of roughly 0.45 to 1 ug RNA used random hexamers. From the immunoSEQ multiplex PCR reads, TCRdb called clonotypes with MiXCR, one entry per CDR3 protein. The sample carries about 180,000 distinct CDR3 sequences, about 94% recorded once. The length of the CDR3 is 11 residues. Germline V gene lookup returns CDR1 LNHDA and CDR2 SQIVND (reference sequence). V lost 6 bases, J lost 3 bases, and 6 bases lay in between. Material: CD4+ T cells from PBMCs. The sequence derives from a human donor with Susac syndrome. This chain connects TRBV19 to TRBJ2-7, with D unresolved. Here the CDR3 reads CASRSRYEQYF. CDR3 nucleotide sequence: TGTGCCAGTAGGTCCCGCTACGAGCAGTACTTC.